This record covers a single T cell receptor beta chain. Recruitment covered about 25 US areas and drew participants whose ages spanned roughly 18 to 100 years. Cohorts were determined from participant-reported clinical history. Trimming took 4 bases from V and 10 from J; bases not matched to a gene: 10. This CDR3 contains 16 residues. The germline CDR1 and CDR2 sequences are SGHNT and YYREEE (reference sequence). This table comes from immunoSEQ multiplex PCR, and its TCRdb copy is limited to in-frame clones, with some not included. This table has approximately 230,000 clones, around 80% appearing once. This specimen belongs to a study of blood T cell repertoires in COVID-19. The overall study: Samples came from the United States, Italy and Spain, spanning acute and convalescent COVID-19. PBMCs, B-cell-depleted T cells, or T cells provided the cDNA or gDNA that made up the material.

The chain links TRBV5-4 to TRBJ2-1, with 14 bases that match TRBD2. The sequencing input was PBMCs or T cells enriched from blood (not recorded which). The clonotype was recovered from a man in his forties who had recovered from COVID-19. The DNA for the CDR3 is TGTGCCAGCAGCCTCGGACTAGCGGGAGGATTCAGGGAGCAGTTCTTC. Translation: CASSLGLAGGFREQFF.